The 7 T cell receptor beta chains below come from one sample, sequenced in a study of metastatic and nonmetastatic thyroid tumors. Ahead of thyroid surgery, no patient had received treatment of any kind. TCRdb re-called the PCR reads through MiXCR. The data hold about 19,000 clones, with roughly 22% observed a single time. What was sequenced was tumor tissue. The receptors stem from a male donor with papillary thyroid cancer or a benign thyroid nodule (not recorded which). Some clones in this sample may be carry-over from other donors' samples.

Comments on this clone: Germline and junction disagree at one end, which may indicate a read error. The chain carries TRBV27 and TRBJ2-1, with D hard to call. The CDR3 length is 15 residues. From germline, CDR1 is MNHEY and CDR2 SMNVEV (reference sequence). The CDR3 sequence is CAGSMEVRPLYVQFF. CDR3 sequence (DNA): TGTGCCGGCAGCATGGAAGTAAGGCCCCTCTATGTGCAGTTCTTC.

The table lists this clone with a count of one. The DNA for the CDR3 is TGTGCCAGCAGCTTATGGGGCGTATCCTTCTACAATGAGCAGTTCTTC. This gives the protein CASSLWGVSFYNEQFF. V is TRBV11-2 and J is TRBJ2-1; a possible D gene is TRBD1 (5 bases). This CDR3 spans 16 amino acids. Germline CDR1 is SGHAT and CDR2 is FQNNGV. The V gene lost 2 bases and the J gene lost 3 bases, with 14 bases spanning the gap. The full variable domain, with the rest looked up from reference TRBV11-2 and TRBJ2-1, is EAGVAQSPRYKIIEKRQSVAFWCNPISGHATLYWYQQILGQGPKLLIQFQNNGVVDDSQLPKDRFSAERLKGVDSTLKIQPAKLEDSAVYLCASSLWGVSFYNEQFFGPGTRLTVL.

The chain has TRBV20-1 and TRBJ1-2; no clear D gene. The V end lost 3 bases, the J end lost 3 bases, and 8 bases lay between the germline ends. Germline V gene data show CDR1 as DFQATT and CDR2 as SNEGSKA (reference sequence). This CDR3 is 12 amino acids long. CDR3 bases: TGCAGTGCTAGCTATAGAGACTATGGCTACACCTTC. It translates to CSASYRDYGYTF.

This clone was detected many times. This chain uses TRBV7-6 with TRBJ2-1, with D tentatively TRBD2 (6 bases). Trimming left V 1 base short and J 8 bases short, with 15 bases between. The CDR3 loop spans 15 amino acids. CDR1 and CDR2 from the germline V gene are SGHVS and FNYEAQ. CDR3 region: CASSLGHRRGHEQFF. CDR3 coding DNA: TGTGCCAGCAGCTTAGGTCACAGGAGGGGACATGAGCAGTTCTTC.

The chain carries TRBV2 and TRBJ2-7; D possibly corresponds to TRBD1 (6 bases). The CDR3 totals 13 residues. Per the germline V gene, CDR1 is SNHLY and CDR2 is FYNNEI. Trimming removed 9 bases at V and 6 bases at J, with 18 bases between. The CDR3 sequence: CASGLQGSLEQYF. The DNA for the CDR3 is TGTGCCAGTGGTCTACAGGGATCCCTCGAGCAGTACTTC.

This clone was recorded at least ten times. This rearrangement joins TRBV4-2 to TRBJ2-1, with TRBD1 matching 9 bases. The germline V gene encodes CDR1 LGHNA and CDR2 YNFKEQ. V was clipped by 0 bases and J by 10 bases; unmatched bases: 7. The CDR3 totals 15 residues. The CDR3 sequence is CASSQDSTGGREQFF. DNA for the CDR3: TGTGCCAGCAGCCAAGATAGTACAGGGGGCAGGGAGCAGTTCTTC.

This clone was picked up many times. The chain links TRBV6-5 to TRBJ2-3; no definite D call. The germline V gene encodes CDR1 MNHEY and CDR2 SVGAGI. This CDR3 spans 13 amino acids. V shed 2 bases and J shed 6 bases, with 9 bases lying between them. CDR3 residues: CASSYVEEDTQYF. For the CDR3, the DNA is TGTGCCAGCAGTTACGTGGAAGAGGATACGCAGTATTTT.